Listed here is a single T cell receptor (beta chain). The CDR3 runs to 14 residues. The junction had 2 bases not matched to a gene; V was cut back by 3 bases and J by 0 bases. Germline V gene sequence: CDR1 SGHRS, CDR2 YFSETQ. The data were obtained in a study of T cell changes during pregnancy in multiple sclerosis. Assay: immunoSEQ multiplex PCR; the TCRdb copy retains only in-frame clones and omits some. The data contain about 40,000 clones, 91% of them singletons. This chain uses TRBV5-1 with TRBJ2-5; TRBD2 agrees at 7 bases. Source: CD4+ T cells from peripheral blood mononuclear cells, taken before pregnancy. The sequence came from a female donor with multiple sclerosis, enrolled in a pregnancy study. The CDR3 nucleotides are TGCGCCAGCAGCTCGGGACTAAACCAAGAGACCCAGTACTTC. Residues: CASSSGLNQETQYF.